Listed below are T cell receptor beta chains from one sample, sequenced in a study of blood T cell repertoires in COVID-19. The data were produced by immunoSEQ multiplex PCR, yet TCRdb's version contains in-frame clones alone and is incomplete. Here the sample spans some 250,000 clones, under 90% being singletons. The specimen was peripheral blood. All receptors derive from a woman under 30 with acute or convalescent COVID-19. The CDR3 runs from the conserved cysteine through the conserved F or W.

V gene: TRBV30; J gene: TRBJ2-5; CDR3 protein: CAWGGQGGETQYF
V gene: TRBV30; J gene: TRBJ2-3; CDR3 protein: CAWTLRGRGTDTQYF
V gene: TRBV7-9; J gene: TRBJ2-4; CDR3 protein: CASSLGQGGNIQYF
V gene: TRBV6-2/TRBV6-3; J gene: TRBJ2-7; CDR3 protein: CASSYGTSATYEQYF
V gene: TRBV27; J gene: TRBJ2-7; CDR3 protein: CASSTREPPYEQYF
V gene: TRBV7-8; J gene: TRBJ1-2; CDR3 protein: CASSSDRGNLLTYGYTF
V gene: TRBV2; J gene: TRBJ2-1; CDR3 protein: CASSSGGPYNEQFF
V gene: TRBV29-1; J gene: TRBJ2-2; CDR3 protein: CSAETGENTGELFF
V gene: TRBV19; J gene: TRBJ2-2; CDR3 protein: CASSIAGVAGGNTGELFF
V gene: TRBV5-1; J gene: TRBJ1-5; CDR3 protein: CASSLGTGGRNQPQHF
V gene: TRBV18; J gene: TRBJ2-5; CDR3 protein: CASSPLSPTALGGQETQYF
V gene: TRBV20-1; J gene: TRBJ2-5; CDR3 protein: CSASPTGETQYF
V gene: TRBV19; J gene: TRBJ2-7; CDR3 protein: CASSIVPRGSSYEQYF
V gene: TRBV27; J gene: TRBJ2-7; CDR3 protein: CASSLQGSYEQYF
V gene: TRBV19; J gene: TRBJ1-3; CDR3 protein: CASSSTGNGNTIYF
V gene: TRBV7-5; J gene: TRBJ2-3; CDR3 protein: CARSPRPTPLSTDTQYF
V gene: TRBV6-5; J gene: TRBJ1-1; CDR3 protein: CASSSARWSTEAFF
V gene: TRBV1; J gene: TRBJ1-2; CDR3 protein: CTSSQADLKTVYYGYTF
V gene: TRBV6-6; J gene: TRBJ2-1; CDR3 protein: CASSYTSGISGEQFF
V gene: TRBV19; J gene: TRBJ1-4; CDR3 protein: CASSSPTGHNEKLFF
V gene: TRBV6-2/TRBV6-3; J gene: TRBJ2-5; CDR3 protein: CASSYPGSGETQYF
V gene: TRBV7-2; J gene: TRBJ2-1; CDR3 protein: CASRRDLPNEQFF
V gene: TRBV7-2; J gene: TRBJ2-2; CDR3 protein: CASSLRTSGSSVGELFF
V gene: TRBV10-2; J gene: TRBJ1-1; CDR3 protein: CASSELSGKEAFF
V gene: TRBV7-8; J gene: TRBJ1-1; CDR3 protein: CASSPRARSIRDTEAFF
V gene: TRBV7-9; J gene: TRBJ2-2; CDR3 protein: CASSSTGNTGELFF
V gene: TRBV4-1; J gene: TRBJ2-7; CDR3 protein: CASSPPSGSYEQYF